A selection of T cell receptor beta chains follows, all from one sample in a study of ipilimumab plus nivolumab after autologous stem cell transplantation. TCRdb's table, derived via immunoSEQ multiplex PCR, lists solely in-frame clones and lacks some. The repertoire includes 15,000 to 20,000 clones, over 70% of them detected once, and 23% sits in the top ten. Material: PBMCs, obtained in a trial of ipilimumab plus nivolumab as post-transplant consolidation. Every receptor here comes from a male donor with diffuse large B-cell lymphoma. The CDR3 runs from the conserved cysteine through the conserved F or W. Fields, in order: V gene, clone size, J gene, D gene, CDR3 protein, CDR3 DNA. The D gene is left open where the match is weak. The listing skips clone size in some rows; elsewhere it reads once, few, many or a size class.

V gene: TRBV9
clone size: once
J gene: TRBJ1-1
D gene: TRBD1
CDR3 protein: CASSVITGGEAFF
CDR3 DNA: TGTGCCAGCAGCGTGATAACAGGGGGCGAAGCTTTCTTT

V gene: TRBV28
clone size: NA
J gene: TRBJ2-1
D gene: NA
CDR3 protein: CASSFWGRVTYNEQFF
CDR3 DNA: TGTGCCAGCAGTTTTTGGGGCAGGGTCACCTACAATGAGCAGTTCTTC

V gene: TRBV10-3
clone size: NA
J gene: TRBJ2-1
D gene: TRBD2
CDR3 protein: CAIRNALAGGPYNEQFF
CDR3 DNA: TGTGCCATCAGGAACGCACTAGCGGGGGGGCCATACAATGAGCAGTTCTTC

V gene: TRBV4-3
clone size: NA
J gene: TRBJ2-3
D gene: NA
CDR3 protein: CASSQDSVKDTQYF
CDR3 DNA: TGCGCCAGCAGCCAAGATTCGGTCAAAGATACGCAGTATTTT

V gene: TRBV19
clone size: NA
J gene: TRBJ2-4
D gene: NA
CDR3 protein: CASKSSFGGVKNIQYF
CDR3 DNA: TGTGCCAGCAAGTCCTCCTTCGGCGGGGTTAAAAACATTCAGTACTTC

V gene: TRBV5-1
clone size: NA
J gene: TRBJ2-3
D gene: NA
CDR3 protein: CASSSENRGPDTQYF
CDR3 DNA: TGCGCCAGCAGCTCCGAAAACAGAGGTCCAGATACGCAGTATTTT

V gene: TRBV7-8
clone size: NA
J gene: TRBJ1-1
D gene: NA
CDR3 protein: CASSLTTWGAWSEAFF
CDR3 DNA: TGTGCCAGCAGCTTAACCACGTGGGGGGCCTGGAGTGAAGCTTTCTTT

V gene: TRBV5-6
clone size: NA
J gene: TRBJ2-3
D gene: TRBD2
CDR3 protein: CASSLGTSGADTQYF
CDR3 DNA: TGTGCCAGCAGCTTGGGGACTAGCGGGGCGGATACGCAGTATTTT

V gene: TRBV4-1
clone size: once
J gene: TRBJ2-7
D gene: NA
CDR3 protein: CASSHNSLTYEQYF
CDR3 DNA: TGCGCCAGCAGCCACAACAGCTTGACCTACGAGCAGTACTTC

V gene: TRBV28
clone size: NA
J gene: TRBJ2-3
D gene: NA
CDR3 protein: CASSFLSSPTDTQYF
CDR3 DNA: TGTGCCAGCAGTTTTTTGAGTAGCCCCACAGATACGCAGTATTTT

V gene: TRBV18
clone size: NA
J gene: TRBJ2-1
D gene: TRBD2
CDR3 protein: CASSQPGGIEKQFF
CDR3 DNA: TGTGCCAGCTCACAGCCGGGGGGGATAGAAAAGCAGTTCTTC

V gene: TRBV25-1
clone size: NA
J gene: TRBJ2-1
D gene: TRBD1
CDR3 protein: CASSPGTGSYNEQFF
CDR3 DNA: TGTGCCAGCAGCCCCGGGACAGGAAGTTACAATGAGCAGTTCTTC

V gene: TRBV18
clone size: NA
J gene: TRBJ2-5
D gene: TRBD2
CDR3 protein: CASSPRIAGDQETQYF
CDR3 DNA: TGTGCCAGCTCACCTCGCATAGCGGGGGACCAAGAGACCCAGTACTTC

V gene: TRBV6-5
clone size: NA
J gene: TRBJ1-3
D gene: TRBD1
CDR3 protein: CASSQTGLSGNTIYF
CDR3 DNA: TGTGCCAGCAGCCAGACAGGGCTCTCCGGAAACACCATATATTTT

V gene: TRBV6-5
clone size: NA
J gene: TRBJ2-7
D gene: NA
CDR3 protein: CASSYYGDEQYF
CDR3 DNA: TGTGCCAGCAGTTACTACGGGGACGAGCAGTACTTC

V gene: TRBV6-1
clone size: NA
J gene: TRBJ2-7
D gene: NA
CDR3 protein: CASSREGPSYEQYF
CDR3 DNA: TGTGCCAGCTCCCGCGAGGGACCTTCCTACGAGCAGTACTTC

V gene: TRBV5-6
clone size: NA
J gene: TRBJ1-1
D gene: NA
CDR3 protein: CASSLIRGEAFF
CDR3 DNA: TGTGCCAGCAGCTTGATCCGGGGTGAAGCTTTCTTT

V gene: TRBV2
clone size: NA
J gene: TRBJ1-6
D gene: NA
CDR3 protein: CASSESVTGNSPLHF
CDR3 DNA: TGTGCCAGCAGTGAATCGGTTACGGGTAATTCACCCCTCCACTTT

V gene: TRBV28
clone size: NA
J gene: TRBJ2-7
D gene: TRBD2
CDR3 protein: CASRPRGGLYEQYF
CDR3 DNA: TGTGCCAGCAGGCCGCGGGGGGGACTCTACGAGCAGTACTTC

V gene: TRBV7-2
clone size: NA
J gene: TRBJ2-1
D gene: TRBD1
CDR3 protein: CASSLYGQGATNEQFF
CDR3 DNA: TGTGCCAGCAGCTTATATGGACAGGGGGCGACTAATGAGCAGTTCTTC

V gene: TRBV11-1
clone size: few
J gene: TRBJ2-3
D gene: NA
CDR3 protein: CASSRGPDTQYF
CDR3 DNA: TGTGCCAGCAGCCGTGGTCCAGATACGCAGTATTTT

V gene: TRBV27
clone size: NA
J gene: TRBJ2-7
D gene: NA
CDR3 protein: CATVQGHEQYF
CDR3 DNA: TGTGCCACCGTACAGGGCCACGAGCAGTACTTC

V gene: TRBV4-3
clone size: NA
J gene: TRBJ2-1
D gene: NA
CDR3 protein: CASSQATAGSRNEQFF
CDR3 DNA: TGCGCCAGCAGCCAAGCTACGGCAGGGAGCCGCAATGAGCAGTTCTTC

V gene: TRBV7-6
clone size: NA
J gene: TRBJ1-5
D gene: NA
CDR3 protein: CASSLTHSQPQHF
CDR3 DNA: TGTGCCAGCAGCTTGACCCACAGCCAGCCCCAGCATTTT

V gene: TRBV28
clone size: NA
J gene: TRBJ2-2
D gene: TRBD2
CDR3 protein: CASRNSGGANTGELFF
CDR3 DNA: TGTGCCAGCAGAAATAGCGGGGGCGCGAACACCGGGGAGCTGTTTTTT

V gene: TRBV7-9
clone size: NA
J gene: TRBJ2-5
D gene: NA
CDR3 protein: CASSRPRTSQYF
CDR3 DNA: TGTGCCAGCAGCCGTCCAAGGACATCCCAGTACTTC

V gene: TRBV19
clone size: once
J gene: TRBJ2-7
D gene: NA
CDR3 protein: CASSIFGNYEQYF
CDR3 DNA: TGTGCCAGTAGTATTTTTGGAAACTACGAGCAGTACTTC

V gene: TRBV9
clone size: NA
J gene: TRBJ2-7
D gene: TRBD2
CDR3 protein: CASSVMAGETYEQYF
CDR3 DNA: TGTGCCAGCAGCGTAATGGCGGGAGAGACCTACGAGCAGTACTTC

V gene: TRBV4-2
clone size: NA
J gene: TRBJ1-1
D gene: NA
CDR3 protein: CASSEIGAEIGF
CDR3 DNA: TGTGCCAGCAGCGAGATCGGGGCAGAAATCGGCTTT

V gene: TRBV28
clone size: NA
J gene: TRBJ1-4
D gene: NA
CDR3 protein: CASSFQGTNEKLFF
CDR3 DNA: TGTGCCAGCAGTTTCCAGGGTACTAATGAAAAACTGTTTTTT

V gene: TRBV28
clone size: NA
J gene: TRBJ1-3
D gene: NA
CDR3 protein: CASSLYGNTIYF
CDR3 DNA: TGTGCCAGCAGTTTATACGGAAACACCATATATTTT

V gene: TRBV5-3
clone size: NA
J gene: TRBJ1-3
D gene: NA
CDR3 protein: CASSPAGLSGNTIYF
CDR3 DNA: TGTGCCAGCAGCCCAGCAGGCCTTTCTGGAAACACCATATATTTT

V gene: TRBV2
clone size: NA
J gene: TRBJ1-5
D gene: TRBD1
CDR3 protein: CASRGQGSQPQHF
CDR3 DNA: TGTGCCAGCAGGGGACAGGGGAGTCAGCCCCAGCATTTT

V gene: TRBV6-5
clone size: NA
J gene: TRBJ2-5
D gene: TRBD1
CDR3 protein: CASSSGTGRETQYF
CDR3 DNA: TGTGCCAGCAGCTCCGGGACAGGGAGGGAGACCCAGTACTTC

V gene: TRBV7-2
clone size: NA
J gene: TRBJ2-5
D gene: NA
CDR3 protein: CASSVGALAQYF
CDR3 DNA: TGTGCCAGCAGCGTCGGCGCGTTGGCCCAGTACTTC

V gene: TRBV19
clone size: NA
J gene: TRBJ1-3
D gene: NA
CDR3 protein: CASAGSSSGNTIYF
CDR3 DNA: TGTGCCTCTGCGGGGTCGTCCTCTGGAAACACCATATATTTT

V gene: TRBV30
clone size: NA
J gene: TRBJ2-7
D gene: TRBD1
CDR3 protein: CAWAPDREAYEQYF
CDR3 DNA: TGTGCCTGGGCCCCGGACAGGGAGGCCTACGAGCAGTACTTC

V gene: TRBV7-2
clone size: once
J gene: TRBJ1-4
D gene: NA
CDR3 protein: CASSAPGSLSEKLFF
CDR3 DNA: TGTGCCAGCAGCGCTCCGGGCTCCTTGAGTGAAAAACTGTTTTTT

V gene: TRBV29-1
clone size: few
J gene: TRBJ2-7
D gene: NA
CDR3 protein: CSVEDSGSSYEQYF
CDR3 DNA: TGCAGCGTTGAAGATTCGGGCTCTAGCTACGAGCAGTACTTC

V gene: TRBV28
clone size: NA
J gene: TRBJ1-3
D gene: NA
CDR3 protein: CASRITSGNTIYF
CDR3 DNA: TGTGCCAGCCGTATAACCTCTGGAAACACCATATATTTT

V gene: TRBV4-3
clone size: NA
J gene: TRBJ1-3
D gene: NA
CDR3 protein: CASSQESLGRGGNTIYF
CDR3 DNA: TGCGCCAGCAGCCAAGAGTCGCTTGGCAGGGGTGGAAACACCATATATTTT

V gene: TRBV7-9
clone size: NA
J gene: TRBJ2-7
D gene: NA
CDR3 protein: CASSPGDRTYEQYF
CDR3 DNA: TGTGCCAGCAGCCCGGGGGACAGAACCTACGAGCAGTACTTC

V gene: TRBV11-2
clone size: NA
J gene: TRBJ2-1
D gene: NA
CDR3 protein: CASTPPDWLEQFF
CDR3 DNA: TGTGCCAGCACCCCCCCGGACTGGCTTGAGCAGTTCTTC

V gene: TRBV4-3
clone size: few
J gene: TRBJ2-1
D gene: TRBD2
CDR3 protein: CASSQAVAGGRLDEQFF
CDR3 DNA: TGCGCCAGCAGCCAAGCGGTGGCGGGGGGGCGATTGGATGAGCAGTTCTTC

V gene: TRBV14
clone size: NA
J gene: TRBJ2-2
D gene: NA
CDR3 protein: CASSRVRGQDTGELFF
CDR3 DNA: TGTGCCAGCAGCCGCGTCCGGGGGCAGGACACCGGGGAGCTGTTTTTT